This T cell receptor (beta chain) was captured in a study of identical twins. Of note for this clonotype: Its specificity is not known.

Study observations and caveats: The presence of invariant MAIT and iNKT cells could partly confound analyses of zero-insertion sequences.

Addition of a universal primer site occurred through template switching, and cDNA carried unique molecular identifiers. TCRdb recomputed calls from the 5' RACE reads with MiXCR, one row per CDR3 protein. This sample has 550,000 to 700,000 distinct CDR3 sequences, with approximately 22% found just once. The V and J ends lost 0 bases and 0 bases respectively, with 9 bases between them. The CDR3 extends over 17 amino acids. Germline V CDR1 and CDR2: LGHDT, YNNKEL (reference sequence). The sample also formed part of further work on T cells expressing NK-cell markers.

This sequence was found in a woman under 30 in good health. The chain is built from TRBV3-1 and TRBJ2-6; no reliable D call. The sample was PBMCs. The CDR3 sequence: CASSQDAVFSGANVLTF. The DNA for the CDR3 is TGTGCCAGCAGCCAAGATGCGGTCTTCTCTGGGGCCAACGTCCTGACTTTC.